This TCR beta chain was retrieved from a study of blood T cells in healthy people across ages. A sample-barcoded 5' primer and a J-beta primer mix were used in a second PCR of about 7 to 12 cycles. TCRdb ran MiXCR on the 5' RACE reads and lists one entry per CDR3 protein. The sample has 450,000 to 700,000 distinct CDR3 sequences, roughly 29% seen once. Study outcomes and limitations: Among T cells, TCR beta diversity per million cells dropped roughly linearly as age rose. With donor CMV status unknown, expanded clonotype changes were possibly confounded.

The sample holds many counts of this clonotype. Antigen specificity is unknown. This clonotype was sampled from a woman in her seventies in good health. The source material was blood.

The CDR3 here is CSAAPGGYEQFF. The CDR3 region has the DNA TGCAGTGCTGCCCCGGGGGGCTATGAGCAGTTCTTC. The chain uses TRBV20-1 and TRBJ2-1; TRBD2 might be the D (7 bases). The CDR3 consists of 12 residues. V lost 5 bases and J lost 8, with 13 bases in between. Germline values: CDR1 DFQATT, CDR2 SNEGSKA (reference sequence).